A selection of T cell receptor beta chains follows, all from one sample in a study of siplizumab effects on memory and regulatory T cells. Generated by immunoSEQ multiplex PCR, the TCRdb table keeps only in-frame clones and is missing some. The data contain around 78,000 clones, roughly nine tenths of them singletons. The material sequenced was CD8+ T cells sorted from blood. These receptors all come from a human donor in good health. The CDR3 runs from the conserved cysteine through the conserved F or W. D genes are given only for firm matches. Rows give clone size only sometimes, using once, few, many, or a class for an expanded clone.

TRBV19	TRBJ2-5	NA	NA	CASSIGLGVTETQYF	TGTGCCAGTAGTATAGGACTAGGAGTAACAGAGACCCAGTACTTC
TRBV7-9	TRBJ1-2	NA	NA	CASSLVGTGDGYTF	TGTGCCAGCAGCTTAGTCGGCACCGGGGATGGCTACACCTTC
TRBV19	TRBJ1-1	NA	NA	CASSIGSRGWNTEAFF	TGTGCCAGTAGTATTGGCAGTCGAGGATGGAACACTGAAGCTTTCTTT
TRBV2	TRBJ2-3	TRBD2	NA	CASSPYGTSPRTDTQYF	TGTGCCAGCAGTCCTTACGGGACTAGCCCCCGCACAGATACGCAGTATTTT
TRBV19	TRBJ2-3	NA	NA	CASSNWATGTDTQYF	TGTGCCAGTAGCAATTGGGCGACTGGCACAGATACGCAGTATTTT
TRBV6-6	TRBJ1-2	TRBD1	NA	CASSMTGGIDGYTF	TGTGCCAGCAGTATGACAGGGGGCATTGATGGCTACACCTTC
TRBV27	TRBJ2-1	NA	NA	CASSLEHGTYNEQFF	TGTGCCAGCAGCCTAGAACACGGGACCTACAATGAGCAGTTCTTC
TRBV19	TRBJ2-3	NA	NA	CASNDSGEDTQYF	TGTGCCAGTAACGACTCCGGGGAAGATACGCAGTATTTT
TRBV5-8	TRBJ2-3	NA	NA	CASSMGTGDTQYF	TGTGCCAGCAGCATGGGAACAGGTGATACGCAGTATTTT
TRBV7-8	TRBJ1-2	NA	NA	CASSFGPPETNYGYTF	TGTGCCAGCAGCTTCGGCCCCCCGGAGACTAACTATGGCTACACCTTC
TRBV5-6	TRBJ1-2	TRBD1	NA	CASSTQDREYGYTF	TGTGCCAGCAGCACCCAGGACAGGGAGTATGGCTACACCTTC
TRBV19	TRBJ1-2	TRBD1	once	CASSSRQGAWDGYTF	TGTGCCAGTAGTAGTCGACAGGGGGCTTGGGATGGCTACACCTTC
TRBV2	TRBJ2-1	TRBD1	NA	CASREPGQTYNEQFF	TGTGCCAGCAGAGAACCGGGACAGACCTACAATGAGCAGTTCTTC
TRBV7-2	TRBJ1-1	NA	NA	CASSLEGGWFEAFF	TGTGCCAGCAGCTTAGAAGGGGGATGGTTTGAAGCTTTCTTT
TRBV5-1	TRBJ2-6	NA	NA	CASSPTSLFYSGANVLTF	TGCGCCAGCAGCCCAACTTCACTATTCTACTCTGGGGCCAACGTCCTGACTTTC
TRBV27	TRBJ2-2	NA	once	CASSVGPNTGELFF	TGTGCCAGCAGCGTGGGCCCGAACACCGGGGAGCTGTTTTTT
TRBV7-9	TRBJ2-7	TRBD2	NA	CASSSTPTSESSYEQYF	TGTGCCAGCAGTTCGACCCCGACTAGCGAGAGCTCCTACGAGCAGTACTTC
TRBV6-8	TRBJ1-5	NA	NA	CASSYNSRGYSNQPQHF	TGTGCCAGCAGTTATAACAGTAGAGGCTATAGCAATCAGCCCCAGCATTTT
TRBV7-9	TRBJ2-1	NA	NA	CASSPPGDGSYNEQFF	TGTGCCAGCAGTCCGCCCGGAGACGGCTCCTACAATGAGCAGTTCTTC
TRBV5-4	TRBJ1-1	NA	few	CASSPWGDTEAFF	TGTGCCAGCAGCCCGTGGGGGGACACTGAAGCTTTCTTT
TRBV7-6	TRBJ2-7	NA	few	CASSLAEGEQYF	TGTGCCAGCAGCTTAGCGGAGGGCGAGCAGTACTTC
TRBV5-4	TRBJ2-5	TRBD2	NA	CASSSGGWYQETQYF	TGTGCCAGCAGCTCGGGAGGTTGGTACCAAGAGACCCAGTACTTC
TRBV6-1	TRBJ1-5	NA	NA	CASSDSWSNQPQHF	TGTGCCAGCAGTGACAGTTGGAGCAATCAGCCCCAGCATTTT
TRBV19	TRBJ2-6	NA	NA	CASSIAHNSGANVLTF	TGTGCCAGTAGTATAGCTCACAACTCTGGGGCCAACGTCCTGACTTTC
TRBV7-8	TRBJ2-7	TRBD2	NA	CASSFATSGGDYEQYF	TGTGCCAGCAGCTTCGCGACTAGCGGGGGGGACTACGAGCAGTACTTC
TRBV27	TRBJ2-7	NA	once	CASSTTGIGEQYF	TGTGCCAGCTCAACTACAGGGATCGGCGAGCAGTACTTC
TRBV15	TRBJ2-3	NA	NA	CATSRVGRTNPPTDTQYF	TGTGCCACCAGCAGAGTGGGCAGGACTAACCCCCCGACAGATACGCAGTATTTT
TRBV11-3	TRBJ2-7	NA	NA	CASSSWGEPYEQYF	TGTGCCAGCAGCTCATGGGGCGAACCCTACGAGCAGTACTTC
TRBV23-1	TRBJ2-1	TRBD2	NA	CASSQSWRGRCEQFF	TGCGCCAGCAGTCAATCGTGGCGCGGGAGGTGTGAGCAGTTCTTC
TRBV2	TRBJ2-7	TRBD1	NA	CASDGTGGNEQYF	TGTGCCAGTGACGGGACAGGCGGGAACGAGCAGTACTTC
TRBV27	TRBJ2-1	NA	NA	CASSLYRENEQFF	TGTGCCAGCAGTTTATACAGGGAGAATGAGCAGTTCTTC
TRBV7-9	TRBJ2-5	NA	NA	CASSFPIETQYF	TGTGCCAGCAGCTTCCCGATAGAGACCCAGTACTTC
TRBV19	TRBJ2-3	NA	NA	CASSPWAGTDTQYF	TGTGCCAGTAGCCCCTGGGCAGGGACAGATACGCAGTATTTT
TRBV5-5	TRBJ1-5	TRBD1	NA	CASSLLTGSGQPQHF	TGTGCCAGCAGCTTACTGACAGGGTCGGGGCAGCCCCAGCATTTT
TRBV4-1	TRBJ2-1	TRBD1	NA	CASSPGGAPSYNEQFF	TGCGCCAGCAGCCCAGGGGGCGCGCCCTCCTACAATGAGCAGTTCTTC
TRBV6-1	TRBJ1-2	NA	once	CASTEGWRARGGYTF	TGTGCCAGCACTGAAGGTTGGAGGGCCCGGGGTGGCTACACCTTC
TRBV11-3	TRBJ2-4	NA	NA	CASSLGSGHGAKNIQYF	TGTGCCAGCAGCTTAGGCTCGGGACATGGGGCCAAAAACATTCAGTACTTC
TRBV27	TRBJ2-3	NA	NA	CASSLMDSGFTDTQYF	TGTGCCAGCAGTTTAATGGATTCGGGTTTCACAGATACGCAGTATTTT
TRBV7-6	TRBJ2-6	NA	NA	CASSTGPAATGANVLTF	TGTGCCAGCAGCACCGGCCCCGCCGCGACCGGGGCCAACGTCCTGACTTTC
TRBV27	TRBJ1-1	NA	NA	CASSFGSPGSTEAFF	TGTGCCAGCAGTTTTGGGTCTCCGGGGAGCACTGAAGCTTTCTTT
TRBV19	TRBJ2-7	NA	NA	CASSWGVADEQYF	TGTGCCAGTAGCTGGGGAGTAGCCGACGAGCAGTACTTC
TRBV4-1	TRBJ1-5	NA	NA	CASSQDSGNQPQHF	TGCGCCAGCAGCCAAGATTCCGGGAACCAGCCCCAGCATTTT
TRBV15	TRBJ1-1	NA	NA	CATSREIPGGNTEAFF	TGTGCCACCAGCAGAGAGATCCCGGGGGGGAACACTGAAGCTTTCTTT
TRBV7-9	TRBJ2-3	NA	NA	CALSGDPAPGTDTQYF	TGTGCCCTTTCAGGGGACCCCGCTCCTGGCACAGATACGCAGTATTTT
TRBV21-1	TRBJ1-5	NA	NA	CASIKRDRAIDNQPQHF	TGTGCCAGCATCAAGAGGGACAGGGCAATCGACAATCAGCCCCAGCATTTT
TRBV11-3	TRBJ2-5	TRBD1	NA	CASSLGQGGGETQYF	TGTGCCAGCAGCCTGGGACAGGGCGGGGGAGAGACCCAGTACTTC
TRBV6-5	TRBJ2-3	TRBD2	NA	CASSLAGPTDTQYF	TGTGCCAGCTCATTAGCGGGTCCCACAGATACGCAGTATTTT
TRBV6-4	TRBJ1-6	NA	NA	CASSDTAGNSPLHF	TGTGCCAGCAGTGACACCGCAGGCAATTCACCCCTCCACTTT
TRBV6-6	TRBJ2-7	TRBD1	NA	CASSYTGQAEQYF	TGTGCCAGCAGTTACACGGGACAGGCCGAGCAGTACTTC
TRBV28	TRBJ2-1	TRBD2	NA	CASSATERGDEQFF	TGTGCCAGCAGCGCCACGGAGCGGGGTGATGAGCAGTTCTTC
TRBV27	TRBJ2-1	NA	NA	CASSLYSQDEQFF	TGTGCCAGCAGTTTATACAGCCAAGATGAGCAGTTCTTC
TRBV13	TRBJ1-4	NA	NA	CASSLVPTLDGTPNEKLFF	TGTGCCAGCAGCTTAGTACCGACCCTGGACGGGACCCCTAATGAAAAACTGTTTTTT
TRBV18	TRBJ1-1	TRBD1	NA	CASSPGQGLLLNTEAFF	TGTGCCAGCTCACCCGGACAGGGCCTCCTCTTGAACACTGAAGCTTTCTTT
TRBV5-1	TRBJ2-7	TRBD2	NA	CASSLGRGSYEQYF	TGCGCCAGCAGCCTTGGGCGGGGGTCCTACGAGCAGTACTTC
TRBV14	TRBJ2-4	NA	NA	CASSYRGSSNIQYF	TGTGCCAGCAGCTACCGGGGATCCTCAAACATTCAGTACTTC